This entry describes one TCR beta chain. Its antigen target is currently unknown. No much larger clone is present one base from it, and per-base qualities are unavailable. Library method: the immunoSEQ multiplex PCR assay. For the multiplex PCR, a mixture combining 60 forward primers for TCR Vbeta segments and 13 reverse primers for TCR Jbeta segments was used. The CDR3 region of rearranged TCR beta genes was amplified from genomic DNA by a multiplex PCR assay. On the Illumina HiSeq System, the amplified TCR beta libraries were sequenced as 87-base-pair reads. On the authors' methods: A later analysis counted about 82 million unique TCR beta chains across the 600 to 850 repertoires, and roughly 10 million of these chains were shared by at least two donors. Raw reads were error-corrected and collapsed into unique sequences by a nearest-neighbor algorithm in which closely related sequences were merged to remove PCR and sequencing errors. To assign V, D and J gene segments, CDR3 sequences were aligned to IMGT reference sequences. For a sequence to be retained, a match of at least six nucleotides to both a V gene segment and a J gene segment was required. Rearrangements were classified as productive when the CDR3 lacked stop codons and remained in frame with V and J, and all other rearrangements were classified as non-productive. CDR3 was defined by IMGT convention, running from the second conserved V-encoded cysteine to the conserved J-encoded phenylalanine. The earlier analysis of about 640 of the donors excluded any sequence lacking an unambiguous match to a single V gene segment. In an earlier analysis of some 590 of the donors, a V segment was called functional when productive rearrangements were above 56.7%, and segregating when the standard deviation between donors exceeded 5%. A statistical classification framework was developed to diagnose cytomegalovirus status using the catalog of TCR beta chain sequences. V and J gene assignment, in a later analysis, came from comparing TCR nucleotide sequences with IMGT/GENE-DB human TR gene sequences. A later analysis assigned CDR3 sequences and most-parsimonious VDJ recombination scenarios with the TCRdist pipeline. In a later analysis, each TCR beta chain was defined by its CDR3 amino acid sequence together with its V-gene family, and reads without a unique V-gene family were excluded. In a later analysis, approximately 590 highly shared, low-generation-probability nucleotide sequences were removed to address suspected cross-contamination and a sequencing artifact. In a later analysis, a clonal expansion index was calculated for each public chain from normalized within-repertoire ranks of inferred template counts. A later analysis computed generation probabilities with a VDJ recombination model fitted to out-of-frame rearrangements, and checked the results against IGoR. A later analysis scored TCR-TCR, TCR-HLA and TCR-CMV co-occurrence with hypergeometric tests, applying a repertoire-size bias correction to TCR pairs. In a later analysis, false discovery rates were estimated by permuting HLA or CMV assignments 20 times. A later analysis grouped co-occurring TCRs with DBSCAN, adding TCRdist sequence similarity when clustering within HLA-allele-positive subsets. For co-occurrence clustering, repertoires with fewer than 30,000 or more than 120,000 public chains were excluded, along with a handful of repertoires with anomalous nucleotide sharing. What TCRdb holds here is the immuneACCESS table cut down to in-frame rearrangements. Part of the clones is not present; checked against another copy, under half of the missing clones reflect an unresolved V gene, and the others are unexplained. V, J and clone size are those of that table, while D and trimming were read from the DNA. This sample gives roughly 200,000 clones in total; roughly 85% of them show up just once. The top ten clonotypes cover about 0.72% of the sample.

These data come from a study of cytomegalovirus exposure and HLA in healthy donors (dated by TCRdb to about 2017). Regarding the research as a whole: In an earlier analysis of fewer than 750 of the donors, 276 Gb of sequence data and 100 million or so unique TCR beta sequences from approximately 180 million T cells were reported. Around 320 gigabases of sequencing data and tens of millions of unique TCR sequences were included in an early release covering about 600 HLA-typed donors. The genetic ancestry cluster associated with self-reported Caucasian donors included around 76% of the 300 to 450 genotyped donors. The study was designed to test whether signatures of past pathogen exposure could be identified by cataloging public T cell receptors. Using immunosequencing, the study profiled T cell repertoires from 500 to 800 subjects and related those repertoires to cytomegalovirus serostatus. In addition to the first cohort of roughly 670 subjects, a separate validation cohort of 130 or so different subjects was used. High-throughput TCR immunosequencing, statistical association of individual TCRs with disease status, and machine learning were combined to predict cytomegalovirus infection status. A later analysis re-examined previously published TCR beta repertoires from about 670 donors and added high-resolution HLA genotyping to investigate patterns of TCR occurrence. Rather than drawing on any new phenotypic data, the later analysis identified candidate immune exposures from TCR beta sequences and the way those sequences occurred across donors. An earlier analysis of a few hundred of the donors applied high-throughput TCR beta sequencing to assess whether each TCR beta V gene segment acted as functional or pseudogenic. Donor age, sex, ethnicity and CMV serostatus were compiled together with the repertoire data. A later genetic analysis took genome-wide SNP genotypes for about 55% of the 666 donors and used that subset as a discovery cohort. Every repertoire in the discovery cohort had been generated on one and the same sequencing platform. HLA typing included class I and class II loci at four-digit resolution. Typing coverage varied by locus: roughly 620-640 donors for A, B, C, DRB1 and DQB1; around 560 for DQA1; about 600 for DPA1; 450 to 480 for DPB1. Roughly 5 DR-DQ haplotypes were treated as single units for association and clustering because of strong linkage in the cohort. Across around 400 genotyped donors of the cohort, an average of about 200,000 unique TCR beta nucleotide sequences per donor were sequenced, and approximately 19% of those sequences were non-productive.

Deletion took 3 bases off V and 7 bases off J, with a span of 9 bases between the germline ends. Per the germline V gene (reference sequence), SEHNR is the CDR1 and FQNEAQ is the CDR2. The CDR3 contains 12 residues, cysteine and phenylalanine counted. CDR3 DNA is the only sequence kept; it has 36 bases, read in frame from the first base. The cohort consisted of 600 or so healthy bone marrow donors. At the time of sampling, all cohort members were nominally healthy, though unrecorded immune exposures were likely present. The donor was CMV seronegative and belonged to the group of over 350 seronegative cohort members. Every donor gave a peripheral blood sample, and the peripheral blood mononuclear cells from that sample were used for TCR beta sequencing. The Qiagen DNeasy Blood Extraction Kit was used to extract genomic DNA from the blood cell samples. Overall study results and their limits: Roughly uniform sequencing depth across donors was assumed in presence/absence analyses, although this assumption may not hold. A group of highly shared sequence variants was considered likely to be a technical artifact of the sequencing pipeline. According to a later analysis, parvovirus B19, influenza, CMV and Epstein-Barr virus appeared linked to several top co-occurrence clusters. The earlier analysis of almost 600 of the donors excluded fewer than 20 rarely observed V segments, including chromosome 9 orphons, because counts were too low. For the cohort, immune exposure information was limited to CMV serostatus. According to a later genetic analysis, donors in an Asian-associated ancestry cluster had fewer N-insertions in productive TCRs than the approximately 610-donor mean. At a false discovery rate of 0.05, a later analysis linked some 18,000 TCR beta sequences to specific HLA alleles. Linkage disequilibrium might explain the correlated functional status among segregating V segments, but an unknown experimental factor could not be ruled out. In the study, around 150 TCR beta chains were listed as associated with cytomegalovirus. Cytomegalovirus status was reported to be diagnosed by the classifier with high specificity and sensitivity in both the original and validation cohorts. This cohort had only TCR beta chains sequenced, and the lack of alpha or paired-chain data limited which features could be detected. According to a later analysis, TCR association rates differed among HLA loci, with DRB1 alleles showing the most associated TCRs and HLA-C alleles showing the fewest. A later genetic analysis associated a missense DCLRE1C variant with V-gene and J-gene trimming of TCR beta chains, and an independent cohort replicated the association. A further reported finding was that TCR beta sequences accurately predicted the HLA-A and HLA-B alleles for most subjects in the first cohort. Broadly in line with IMGT annotations, most TCR beta V segments showed up in productive rearrangements about 87% or about 30% of the time in an earlier analysis of some 590 of the donors. Compared with equally common non-associated chains, HLA-associated TCR beta chains in a later analysis were more clonally expanded and had lower generation probabilities. A later analysis found that most CMV-associated TCR beta chains appeared HLA-restricted, with HLA associations seemingly driven largely by CMV exposure. Because some donors lacked HLA typing at each locus, the association tests relied only on the typed subset. The authors suggested that the approach could potentially be extended to other disease states and immunological phenotypes. In vitro tests confirmed that a few of the cytomegalovirus-associated TCR beta chains recognize cytomegalovirus antigens. Most TCR sequences were seen in very few donors, while some public TCRs were found in many individuals. Assigning TCR associations to individual alleles was difficult when HLA alleles, especially DR and DQ, strongly co-occurred. Some IMGT-functional V segments, including TRBV6-2 and TRBV6-3, could not be told apart with the 87-base-pair reads, so those segments were excluded.

In this chain, TRBV7-9 is recombined with TRBJ1-1, with TRBD1 tentatively as D gene (6 bases match). This receptor was taken from a woman aged 40-49 years in good health and CMV-seronegative. The specimen sequenced was PBMCs. In nucleotide form, the sequence is TGTGCCAGCAGCTTCGTACAGGGTGAAGCTTTCTTT. This codes for CASSFVQGEAFF.